This T cell receptor beta chain was observed in a study of cytomegalovirus exposure and HLA in healthy donors. Looked up from germline, CDR1 is MRHNA and CDR2 is SNTAGT. The CDR3 is made up of 12 amino acids. The ends were cut back, 0 bases at V and 9 bases at J, with 6 bases in the middle. The PCR had 60 Vbeta and 13 Jbeta primers. Measured with immunoSEQ multiplex PCR; TCRdb has only the in-frame clones, and not every one. The repertoire holds 150,000 to 200,000 clones, with 75% to 90% as singletons. The chain links TRBV6-4 to TRBJ1-5; D call uncertain. Specimen: PBMCs. The source is a boy under 10 years old in good health and CMV-seronegative. As DNA, the CDR3 is TGTGCCAGCAGTGACTCCCGTCGGCCCCAGCATTTT. As protein: CASSDSRRPQHF.